These T cell receptor beta chains were read from a single sample in a study of cytomegalovirus exposure and HLA in healthy donors. Measured with immunoSEQ multiplex PCR; TCRdb has only the in-frame clones, and not every one. The sample yields 100,000 or so clones, roughly 85% seen once. The specimen was PBMCs. All receptors derive from a young man in good health and CMV-seronegative. Each CDR3 is given with its conserved first and last residue. Rows may omit the clone size; those that give it use once, few, many or a size class.

>.|TRBJ2-7|TRBV27
CASSLDRSYEQYF
>.|TRBJ2-5|TRBV15
CATSRGEYQETQYF
>.|TRBJ2-7|TRBV10-3
CAINLGLAFEQYF
>.|TRBJ2-6|TRBV6-1
CASRAGTSGANVLTF
>few|TRBJ2-3|TRBV6-4
CASSEAGEADTQYF
>.|TRBJ2-7|TRBV6-1
CASSETSGAKQYF
>.|TRBJ1-1|TRBV6-5
CASRAITENTEAFF
>.|TRBJ1-2|TRBV21-1
CASSRPGNYGYTF
>.|TRBJ2-3|TRBV4-3
CASSQDHAPSTDTQYF
>.|TRBJ2-5|TRBV29-1
CSVQGRQQETQYF
>.|TRBJ2-5|TRBV6-6
CASSLGQTVGTQYF
>.|TRBJ2-5|TRBV13
CASSFTGAAQETQYF
>.|TRBJ2-1|TRBV6-1
CASTSGGQEQFF
>.|TRBJ1-2|TRBV13
CASSLGTGGSHGYTF
>once|TRBJ2-1|TRBV14
CASSRGRLADGGNEQFF
>.|TRBJ2-3|TRBV28
CASSPHRGRVATDTQYF
>.|TRBJ2-1|TRBV11-2
CASSLLGQGIYNEQFF
>.|TRBJ2-5|TRBV10-3
CAISESAGVGETQYF